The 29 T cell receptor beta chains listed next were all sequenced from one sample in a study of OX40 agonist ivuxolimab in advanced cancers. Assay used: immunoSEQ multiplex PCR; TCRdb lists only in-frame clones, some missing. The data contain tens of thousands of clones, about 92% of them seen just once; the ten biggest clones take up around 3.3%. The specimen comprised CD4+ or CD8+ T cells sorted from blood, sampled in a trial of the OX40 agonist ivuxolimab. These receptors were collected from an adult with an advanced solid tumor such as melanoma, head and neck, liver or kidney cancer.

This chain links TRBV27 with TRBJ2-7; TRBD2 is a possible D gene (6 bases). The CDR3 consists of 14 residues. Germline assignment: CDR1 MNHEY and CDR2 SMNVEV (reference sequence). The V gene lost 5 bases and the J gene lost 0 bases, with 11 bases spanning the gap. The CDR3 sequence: CASSLGTASYEQYF. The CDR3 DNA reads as TGTGCCAGCAGTCTCGGGACTGCCTCCTACGAGCAGTACTTC.

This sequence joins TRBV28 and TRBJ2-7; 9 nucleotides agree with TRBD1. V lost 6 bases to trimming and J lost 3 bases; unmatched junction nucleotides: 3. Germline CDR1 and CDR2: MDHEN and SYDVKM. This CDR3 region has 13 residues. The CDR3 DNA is TGTGCCAGCAGCCCGGGACAGGGCTACGAGCAGTACTTC. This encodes CASSPGQGYEQYF.

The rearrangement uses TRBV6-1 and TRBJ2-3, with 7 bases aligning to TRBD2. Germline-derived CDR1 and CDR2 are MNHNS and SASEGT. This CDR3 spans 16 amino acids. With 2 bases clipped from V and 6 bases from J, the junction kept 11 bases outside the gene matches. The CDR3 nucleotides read TGTGCCAGCAGTGAAAGGACTAGTCCTTCGGGGGATACGCAGTATTTT. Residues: CASSERTSPSGDTQYF.

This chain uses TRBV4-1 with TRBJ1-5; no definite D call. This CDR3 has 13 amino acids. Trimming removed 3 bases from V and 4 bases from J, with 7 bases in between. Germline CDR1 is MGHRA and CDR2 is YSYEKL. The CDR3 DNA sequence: TGCGCCAGCAGCCAGCATCGGAATCAGCCCCAGCATTTT. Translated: CASSQHRNQPQHF.

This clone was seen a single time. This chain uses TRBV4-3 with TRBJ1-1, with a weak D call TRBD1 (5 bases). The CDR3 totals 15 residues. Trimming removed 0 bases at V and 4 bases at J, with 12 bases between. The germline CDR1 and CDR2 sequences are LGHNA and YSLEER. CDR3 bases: TGCGCCAGCAGCCAAGAAGAGGGGCAGGGCACTGAAGCTTTCTTT. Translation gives CASSQEEGQGTEAFF.

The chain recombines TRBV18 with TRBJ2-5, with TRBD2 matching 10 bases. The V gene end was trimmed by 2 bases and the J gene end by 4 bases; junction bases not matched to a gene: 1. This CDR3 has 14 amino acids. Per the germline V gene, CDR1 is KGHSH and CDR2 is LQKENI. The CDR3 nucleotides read TGTGCCAGCTCACCAAGGACTAGCGGAGAGACCCAGTACTTC. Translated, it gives CASSPRTSGETQYF.

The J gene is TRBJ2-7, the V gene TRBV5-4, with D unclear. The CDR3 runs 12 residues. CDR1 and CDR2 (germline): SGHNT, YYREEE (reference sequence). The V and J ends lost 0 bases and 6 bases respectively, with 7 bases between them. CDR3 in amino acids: CASSLVGTEQYF. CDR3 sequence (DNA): TGTGCCAGCAGCTTGGTGGGAACCGAGCAGTACTTC.

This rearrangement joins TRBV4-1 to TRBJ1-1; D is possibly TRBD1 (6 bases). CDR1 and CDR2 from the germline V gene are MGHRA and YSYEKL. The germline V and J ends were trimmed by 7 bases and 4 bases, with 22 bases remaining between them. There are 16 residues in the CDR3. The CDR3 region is CASTLVEGRGATEAFF. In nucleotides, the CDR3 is TGCGCCAGCACCCTCGTAGAGGGCAGGGGTGCCACTGAAGCTTTCTTT.

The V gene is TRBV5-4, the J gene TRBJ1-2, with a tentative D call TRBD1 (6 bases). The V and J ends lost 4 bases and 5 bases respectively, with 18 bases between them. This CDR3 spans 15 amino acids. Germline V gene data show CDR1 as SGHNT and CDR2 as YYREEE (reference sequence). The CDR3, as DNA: TGTGCCAGCAGCCTACAGGGAGAGGGTCGGTATGGCTACACCTTC. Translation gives CASSLQGEGRYGYTF.

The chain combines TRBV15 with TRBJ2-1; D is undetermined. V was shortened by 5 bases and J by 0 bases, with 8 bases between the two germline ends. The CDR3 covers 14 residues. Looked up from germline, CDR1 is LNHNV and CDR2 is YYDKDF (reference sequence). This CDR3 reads CATSLAGSYNEQFF. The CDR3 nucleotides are TGTGCCACCAGCCTTGCTGGCTCCTACAATGAGCAGTTCTTC.

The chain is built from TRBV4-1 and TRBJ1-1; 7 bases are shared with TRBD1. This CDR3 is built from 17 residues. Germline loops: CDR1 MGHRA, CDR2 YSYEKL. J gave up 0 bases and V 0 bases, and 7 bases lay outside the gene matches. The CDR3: CASSQDPVTGMNTEAFF. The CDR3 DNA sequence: TGCGCCAGCAGCCAAGATCCGGTGACAGGGATGAACACTGAAGCTTTCTTT.

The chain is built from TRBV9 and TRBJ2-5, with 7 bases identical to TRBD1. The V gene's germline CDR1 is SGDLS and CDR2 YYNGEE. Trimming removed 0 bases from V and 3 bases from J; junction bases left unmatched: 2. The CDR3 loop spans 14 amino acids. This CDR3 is CASSVGGGKETQYF. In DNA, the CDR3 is TGTGCCAGCAGCGTAGGAGGGGGCAAAGAGACCCAGTACTTC.

The CDR3 coding sequence is TGTGCCAGCAGCGAAAAGGGACGAAGCTCCTACAATGAGCAGTTCTTC. Translating it yields CASSEKGRSSYNEQFF. The rearrangement joins TRBV5-4 to TRBJ2-1; either TRBD1 or TRBD2 may supply D (5 bases each). CDR1 and CDR2 (germline): SGHNT, YYREEE (reference sequence). Trimming removed 4 bases at V and 0 bases at J, with 14 bases between. The CDR3 is made up of 16 amino acids.

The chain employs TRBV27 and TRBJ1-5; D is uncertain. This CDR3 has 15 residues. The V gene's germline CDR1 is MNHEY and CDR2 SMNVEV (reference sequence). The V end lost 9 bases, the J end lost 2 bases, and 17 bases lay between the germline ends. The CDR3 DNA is TGTGCCAGTTGGTACGGCAGAAGAGGCAATCAGCCCCAGCATTTT. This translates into CASWYGRRGNQPQHF.

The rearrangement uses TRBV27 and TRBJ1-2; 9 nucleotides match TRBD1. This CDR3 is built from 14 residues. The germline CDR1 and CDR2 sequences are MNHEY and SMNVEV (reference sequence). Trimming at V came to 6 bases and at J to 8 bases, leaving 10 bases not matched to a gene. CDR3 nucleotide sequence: TGTGCCAGCAGAAATTTACAGGGGGCTTCGGGCTACACCTTC. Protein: CASRNLQGASGYTF.

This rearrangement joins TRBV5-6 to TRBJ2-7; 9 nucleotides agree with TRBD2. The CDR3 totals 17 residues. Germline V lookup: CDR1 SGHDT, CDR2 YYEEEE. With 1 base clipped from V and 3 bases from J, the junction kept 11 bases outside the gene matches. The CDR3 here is CASSLMGRGRVFYEQYF. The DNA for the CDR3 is TGTGCCAGCAGCTTGATGGGTCGCGGGAGGGTATTCTACGAGCAGTACTTC. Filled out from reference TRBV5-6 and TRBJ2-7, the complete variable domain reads DAGVTQSPTHLIKTRGQQVTLRCSPKSGHDTVSWYQQALGQGPQFIFQYYEEEERQRGNFPDRFSGHQFPNYSSELNVNALLLGDSALYLCASSLMGRGRVFYEQYFGPGTRLTVT.

The chain's CDR3 is CASSLRPGTNEKLFF. DNA of the CDR3: TGTGCCAGCAGCTTAAGGCCGGGCACTAATGAAAAACTGTTTTTT. The rearrangement uses TRBV13 and TRBJ1-4; D is ambiguous. The CDR3 sequence is 15 residues long. Germline loops: CDR1 PRHDT, CDR2 FYEKMQ (reference sequence). Trimming shortened V by 2 bases and J by 2 bases, and 9 bases separated the two germline ends.

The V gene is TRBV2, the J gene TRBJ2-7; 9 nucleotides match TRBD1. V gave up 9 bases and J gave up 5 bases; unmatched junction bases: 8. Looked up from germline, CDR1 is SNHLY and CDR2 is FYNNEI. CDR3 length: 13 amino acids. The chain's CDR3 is CASHRGLSNEQYF. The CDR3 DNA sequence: TGTGCCAGTCACAGGGGGCTGTCCAACGAGCAGTACTTC.

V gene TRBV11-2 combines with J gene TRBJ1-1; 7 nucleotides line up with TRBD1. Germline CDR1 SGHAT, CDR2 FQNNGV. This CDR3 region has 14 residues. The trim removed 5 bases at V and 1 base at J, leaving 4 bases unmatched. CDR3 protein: CASSKDRANTEAFF. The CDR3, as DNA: TGTGCCAGCAGCAAAGACAGGGCGAACACTGAAGCTTTCTTT.

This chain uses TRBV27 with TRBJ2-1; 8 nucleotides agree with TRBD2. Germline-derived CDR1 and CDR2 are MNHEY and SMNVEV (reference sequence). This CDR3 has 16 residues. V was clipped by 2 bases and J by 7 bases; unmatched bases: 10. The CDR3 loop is CASSLVFSSGRNEQFF. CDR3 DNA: TGTGCCAGCAGTTTAGTTTTTTCTAGCGGGCGGAATGAGCAGTTCTTC.

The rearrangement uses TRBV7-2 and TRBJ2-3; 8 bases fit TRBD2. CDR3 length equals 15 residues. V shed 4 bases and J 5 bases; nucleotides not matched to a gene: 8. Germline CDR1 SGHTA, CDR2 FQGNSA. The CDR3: CASSSSGGTGDTQYF. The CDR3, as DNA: TGTGCCAGCAGCTCAAGCGGGGGAACAGGAGATACGCAGTATTTT.

The CDR3 DNA reads TGCGCCAGCAGAACGGCCGACGGTTACAATGAGCAGTTCTTC. It specifies CASRTADGYNEQFF. This chain links TRBV5-1 with TRBJ2-1; D gene uncertain. The CDR3 contains 14 residues. V was shortened by 5 bases and J by 4 bases, with 13 bases between the two germline ends. From germline, CDR1 is SGHRS and CDR2 YFSETQ.

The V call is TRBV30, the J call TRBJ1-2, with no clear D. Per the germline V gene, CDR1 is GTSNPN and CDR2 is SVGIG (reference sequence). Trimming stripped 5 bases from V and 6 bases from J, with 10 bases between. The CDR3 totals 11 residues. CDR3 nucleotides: TGTGCCTGGTTGGGATCGAATGGCTACACCTTC. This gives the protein CAWLGSNGYTF. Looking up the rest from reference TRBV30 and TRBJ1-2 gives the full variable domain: SQTIHQWPATLVQPVGSPLSLECTVEGTSNPNLYWYRQAAGRGLQLLFYSVGIGQISSEVPQNLSASRPQDRQFILSSKKLLLSDSGFYLCAWLGSNGYTFGSGTRLTVV.

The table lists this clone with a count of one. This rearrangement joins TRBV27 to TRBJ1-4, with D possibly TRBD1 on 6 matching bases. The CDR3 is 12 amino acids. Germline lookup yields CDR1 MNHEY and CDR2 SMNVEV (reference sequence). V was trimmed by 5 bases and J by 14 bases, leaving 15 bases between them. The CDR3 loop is CASSLPGDQLFF. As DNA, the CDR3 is TGTGCCAGCAGTCTTCCAGGGGACCAGCTGTTTTTT.

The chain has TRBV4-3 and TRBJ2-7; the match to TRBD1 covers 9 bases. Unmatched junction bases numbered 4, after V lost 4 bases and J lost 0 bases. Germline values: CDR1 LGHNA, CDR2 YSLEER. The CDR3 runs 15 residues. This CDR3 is CASSLTGGLSYEQYF. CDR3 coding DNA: TGCGCCAGCAGCCTTACAGGGGGCCTCTCCTACGAGCAGTACTTC.

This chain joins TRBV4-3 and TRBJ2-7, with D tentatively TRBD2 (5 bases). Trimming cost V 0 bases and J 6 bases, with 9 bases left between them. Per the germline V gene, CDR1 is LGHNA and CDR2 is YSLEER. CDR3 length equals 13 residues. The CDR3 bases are TGCGCCAGCAGCCAAGATCCGGGATTCGAGCAGTACTTC. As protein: CASSQDPGFEQYF.

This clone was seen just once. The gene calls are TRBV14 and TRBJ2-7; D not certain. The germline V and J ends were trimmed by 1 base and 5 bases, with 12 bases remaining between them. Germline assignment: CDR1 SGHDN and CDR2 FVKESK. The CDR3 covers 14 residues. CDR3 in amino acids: CASSQAGQYNEQYF. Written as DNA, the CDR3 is TGTGCCAGCAGCCAAGCGGGCCAGTACAACGAGCAGTACTTC.

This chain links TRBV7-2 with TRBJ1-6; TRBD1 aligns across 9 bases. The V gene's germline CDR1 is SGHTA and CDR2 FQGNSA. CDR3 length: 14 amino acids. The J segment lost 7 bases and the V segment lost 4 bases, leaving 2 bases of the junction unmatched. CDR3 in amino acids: CASSYGQGNSPLHF. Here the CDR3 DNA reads TGTGCCAGCAGCTACGGACAGGGGAATTCACCCCTCCACTTT.

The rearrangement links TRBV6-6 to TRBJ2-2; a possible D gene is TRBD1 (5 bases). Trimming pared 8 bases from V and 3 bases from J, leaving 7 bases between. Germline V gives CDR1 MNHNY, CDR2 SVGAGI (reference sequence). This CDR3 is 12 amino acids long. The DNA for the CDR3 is TGTGCCAGCGGGGCGGACACCGGGGAGCTGTTTTTT. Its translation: CASGADTGELFF.